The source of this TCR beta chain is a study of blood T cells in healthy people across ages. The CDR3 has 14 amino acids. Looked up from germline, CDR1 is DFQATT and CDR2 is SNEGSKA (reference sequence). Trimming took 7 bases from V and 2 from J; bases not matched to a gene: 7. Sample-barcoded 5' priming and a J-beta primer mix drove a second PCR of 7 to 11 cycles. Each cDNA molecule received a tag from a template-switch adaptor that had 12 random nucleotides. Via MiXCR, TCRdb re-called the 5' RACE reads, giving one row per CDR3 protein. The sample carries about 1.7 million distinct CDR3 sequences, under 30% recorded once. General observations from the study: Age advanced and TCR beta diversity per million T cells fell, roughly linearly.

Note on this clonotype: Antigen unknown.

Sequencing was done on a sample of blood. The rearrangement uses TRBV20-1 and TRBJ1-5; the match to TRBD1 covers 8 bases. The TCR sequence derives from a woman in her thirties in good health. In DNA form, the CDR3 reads TGCAGTGTTGGACAGGGTCAAGGCAATCAGCCCCAGCATTTT. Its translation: CSVGQGQGNQPQHF.